This T cell receptor beta chain was observed in a study of neurological immune-mediated disorders. Study-level findings and limits: There were no CDR3 amino acid sequences shared by expanded clones across subjects, a result suggesting private repertoires in all groups.

As for this clonotype: Its antigen is undetermined.

One entry per CDR3 protein, called by TCRdb with MiXCR from the 5' RACE reads. Among approximately 45,000 distinct CDR3 sequences listed, about 13% were seen once. This CDR3 comprises 16 residues. The germline V gene encodes CDR1 LNHDA and CDR2 SQIVND (reference sequence). The V end lost 0 bases, the J end lost 1 base, and 12 bases lay between the germline ends. Sequenced sample: PBMCs. The clonotype was recovered from a female donor in good health. The chain links TRBV19 to TRBJ1-1; D not resolved. The DNA for the CDR3 is TGTGCCAGTAGTATAGAGGTCGGATACTCGAACACTGAAGCTTTCTTT. Residues: CASSIEVGYSNTEAFF.